Given below is one T cell receptor beta chain in context. TCRdb re-called the RT-PCR reads through MiXCR, storing one row per CDR3 protein. The sample includes roughly 500,000 distinct CDR3 sequences, 20% to 25% of them seen just once. The data are from a study of response to subunit inactivated influenza vaccine. The same sample was also used in a study of T cells expressing NK-cell markers. In that study: As the method of synthesis, 5'RACE template switching with UMIs yielded TCR beta cDNA. An anti-gamma-delta TCR antibody restricted sorting to alpha-beta TCR T cells in several experiments.

Sequences were derived from CD4+ T cells sorted from PBMCs, sampled approximately 12 days after vaccination. The clonotype originates from a man aged 50 to 59 who received an inactivated influenza vaccine.

CDR3 nucleotide sequence: TGCGCCAGCAGCCAAGAGACGACAGGGAGAGGTGAAGCTTTCTTT. Translating it yields CASSQETTGRGEAFF. The chain joins TRBV4-3 to TRBJ1-1; 7 nucleotides line up with TRBD1. The CDR3 spans 15 residues. Germline V lookup: CDR1 LGHNA, CDR2 YSLEER. The junction had 8 bases not matched to a gene; V was cut back by 0 bases and J by 7 bases.